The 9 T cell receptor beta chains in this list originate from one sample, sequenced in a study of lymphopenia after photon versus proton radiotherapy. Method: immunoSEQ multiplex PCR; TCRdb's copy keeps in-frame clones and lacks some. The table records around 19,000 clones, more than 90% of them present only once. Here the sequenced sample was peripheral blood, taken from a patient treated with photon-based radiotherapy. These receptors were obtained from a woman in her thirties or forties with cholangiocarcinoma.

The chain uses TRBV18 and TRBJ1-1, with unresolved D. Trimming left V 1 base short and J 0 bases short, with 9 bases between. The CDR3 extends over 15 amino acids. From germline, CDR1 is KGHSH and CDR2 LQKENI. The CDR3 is CASSPLSGMNTEAFF. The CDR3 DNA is TGTGCCAGCTCACCACTCTCCGGGATGAACACTGAAGCTTTCTTT.

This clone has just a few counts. This CDR3 reads CASSLAGGTETQYF. The CDR3 DNA follows: TGTGCCAGCAGCTTAGCAGGGGGCACGGAGACCCAGTACTTC. The rearrangement joins TRBV7-2 to TRBJ2-5; 7 bases map to TRBD1. Germline V lookup: CDR1 SGHTA, CDR2 FQGNSA. This CDR3 region has 14 residues. Trimming took 0 bases from V and 5 from J; bases not matched to a gene: 3.

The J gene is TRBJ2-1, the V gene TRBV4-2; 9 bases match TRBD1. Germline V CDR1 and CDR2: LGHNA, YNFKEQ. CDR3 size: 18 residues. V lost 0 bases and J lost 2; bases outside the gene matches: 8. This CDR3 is CASSQDFSGQGTYNEQFF. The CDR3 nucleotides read TGTGCCAGCAGCCAAGATTTTAGTGGACAGGGGACCTACAATGAGCAGTTCTTC.

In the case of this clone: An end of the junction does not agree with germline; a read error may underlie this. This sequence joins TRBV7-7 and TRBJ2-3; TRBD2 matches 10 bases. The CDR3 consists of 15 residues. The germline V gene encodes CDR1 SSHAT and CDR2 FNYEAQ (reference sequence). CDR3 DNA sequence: TGTGCTAGCAGCTTAGCGGATAGCGGGGGGGATACGCAGTATTTT. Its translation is CASSLADSGGDTQYF.

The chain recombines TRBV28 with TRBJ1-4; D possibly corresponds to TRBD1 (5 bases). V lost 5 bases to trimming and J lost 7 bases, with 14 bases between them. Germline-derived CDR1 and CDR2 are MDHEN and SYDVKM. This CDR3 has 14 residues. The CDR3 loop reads CASSPPAGREKLFF. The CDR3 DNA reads TGTGCCAGCAGTCCCCCCGCAGGGCGTGAAAAACTGTTTTTT.

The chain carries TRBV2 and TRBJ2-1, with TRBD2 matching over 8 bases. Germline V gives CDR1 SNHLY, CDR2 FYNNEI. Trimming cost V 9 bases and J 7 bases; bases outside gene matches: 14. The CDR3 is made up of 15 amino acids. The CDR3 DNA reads TGTGCCAGTCGGACTAGCCCCTTCCGAGGGAATGAGCAGTTCTTC. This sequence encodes CASRTSPFRGNEQFF.

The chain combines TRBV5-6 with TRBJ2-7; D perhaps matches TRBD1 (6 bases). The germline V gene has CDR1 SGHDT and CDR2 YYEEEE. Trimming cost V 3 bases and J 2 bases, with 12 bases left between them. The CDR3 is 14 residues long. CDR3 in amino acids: CASSYVRGTYEQYF. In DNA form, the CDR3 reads TGTGCCAGCAGCTATGTCAGGGGAACCTACGAGCAGTACTTC.

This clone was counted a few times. The CDR3 nucleotides are TGTGCCAGCAGTTCCTCGGGGCAGTTTAATTCACCCCTCCACTTT. Translating it yields CASSSSGQFNSPLHF. The chain couples TRBV7-6 to TRBJ1-6; D might be TRBD1 (5 bases). Per the germline V gene, CDR1 is SGHVS and CDR2 is FNYEAQ. V was clipped by 6 bases and J by 6 bases, with 15 bases between them. This CDR3 spans 15 amino acids.

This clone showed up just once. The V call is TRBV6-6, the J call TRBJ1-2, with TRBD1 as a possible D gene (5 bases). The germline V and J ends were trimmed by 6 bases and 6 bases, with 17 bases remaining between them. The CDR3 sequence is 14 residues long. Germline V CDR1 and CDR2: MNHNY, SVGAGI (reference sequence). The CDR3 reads CASRKTEINHGYTF. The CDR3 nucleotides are TGTGCCAGCAGAAAGACAGAAATCAATCATGGCTACACCTTC.